The entry that follows covers one T cell receptor (beta chain) sequence. This record comes from a study of blood T cell repertoires in COVID-19. Trimming removed 2 bases from V and 1 base from J; junction bases left unmatched: 1. There are 14 residues in the CDR3. Germline V lookup: CDR1 SEHNR, CDR2 FQNEAQ (reference sequence). Original processing notes: Counts of nucleated cells, estimated from reference gene primer amplification, were obtained. Libraries were prepared by immunoSEQ multiplex PCR; TCRdb keeps only in-frame clonotypes and omits some of them. V and J calls and clone size come straight from that table; D and trimming were deduced from the DNA. The sample includes 180,000 or so clones, about three quarters of them seen just once.

V usage is TRBV7-9 and J usage is TRBJ2-5; 7 nucleotides align to TRBD1. The source of this sequence is a woman over 75 with active or convalescent COVID-19. Sequenced sample: peripheral blood. Here the CDR3 reads CASSLTGVQETQYF. The CDR3, as DNA: TGTGCCAGCAGCTTAACAGGGGTCCAAGAGACCCAGTACTTC. The full variable domain, in which reference TRBV7-9 and TRBJ2-5 provide the parts outside the CDR3, is DTGVSQNPRHKITKRGQNVTFRCDPISEHNRLYWYRQTLGQGPEFLTYFQNEAQLEKSRLLSDRFSAERPKGSFSTLEIQRTEQGDSAMYLCASSLTGVQETQYFGPGTRLLVL.